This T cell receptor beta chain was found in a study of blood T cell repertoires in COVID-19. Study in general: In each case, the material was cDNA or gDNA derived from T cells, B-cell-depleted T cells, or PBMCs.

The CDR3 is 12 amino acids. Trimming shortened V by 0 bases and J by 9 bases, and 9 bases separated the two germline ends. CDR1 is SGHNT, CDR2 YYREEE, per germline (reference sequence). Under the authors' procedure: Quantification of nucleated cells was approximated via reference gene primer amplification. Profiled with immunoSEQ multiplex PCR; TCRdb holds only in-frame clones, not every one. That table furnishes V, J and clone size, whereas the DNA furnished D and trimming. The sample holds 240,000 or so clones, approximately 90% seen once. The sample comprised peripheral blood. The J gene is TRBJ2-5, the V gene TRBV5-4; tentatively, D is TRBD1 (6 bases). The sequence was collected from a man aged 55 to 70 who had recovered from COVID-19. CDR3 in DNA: TGTGCCAGCAGCTTGGGGGGGCCGTCCCAGTACTTC. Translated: CASSLGGPSQYF.